This TCR beta chain was recorded in a study of T-cell reconstitution after alpha-beta-depleted transplantation in children. Notes on the study in general: After one year, T-cell counts and TCRbeta diversity mostly came from new T cells. Expanded clones from the graft, numbering several hundred, reportedly supplied alpha-beta T cells about two months after transplant.

The CDR3 is made up of 16 amino acids. Germline values: CDR1 SGHRS, CDR2 YFSETQ. V lost 4 bases to trimming and J lost 5 bases; unmatched junction nucleotides: 11. The authors prepared the TCRbeta library with unique molecular identifiers. TCRdb processed the PCR reads anew with MiXCR; each CDR3 protein has one entry. This sample has under 850,000 distinct CDR3 sequences; around 13% occur once, and the top ten carry about 0.79%. Many counts were recorded for this clonotype. The antigen is not known. The TCR comes from a girl aged 2-9 years with congenital amegakaryocytic thrombocytopenia, due to receive a stem cell transplant. This specimen consisted of PBMCs, obtained before TCRalphabeta/CD19-depleted stem cell transplant. The V gene is TRBV5-1, the J gene TRBJ2-1; 8 bases line up with TRBD2. CDR3 amino acids: CASSVKTSEPNNEQFF. The CDR3 DNA follows: TGCGCCAGCAGCGTGAAGACTAGCGAACCCAACAATGAGCAGTTCTTC.